Listed here are 18 T cell receptor beta chains from one sample, sequenced in a study of blood T cell repertoires in COVID-19. The repertoire was sequenced with immunoSEQ multiplex PCR; TCRdb's copy has only in-frame clones and lacks some. The sample lists fewer than 200,000 clones, roughly 87% occurring once. The source material was peripheral blood. All receptors derive from a man younger than 35 who had recovered from COVID-19.

In this sample, this clone turned up once. The chain is built from TRBV28 and TRBJ1-4; the D gene is possibly TRBD1 (6 bases). With 8 bases removed from V and 8 bases from J, the gap between germline ends came to 12 bases. Germline-derived CDR1 and CDR2 are MDHEN and SYDVKM. The CDR3 length is 12 residues. CDR3 bases: TGTGCCAGCGGCAGGGGCGGGGAAAAACTGTTTTTT. Protein sequence: CASGRGGEKLFF. The whole variable domain, filled in from reference TRBV28 and TRBJ1-4, reads DVKVTQSSRYLVKRTGEKVFLECVQDMDHENMFWYRQDPGLGLRLIYFSYDVKMKEKGDIPEGYSVSREKKERFSLILESASTNQTSMYLCASGRGGEKLFFGSGTQLSVL.

This sequence joins TRBV5-5 and TRBJ2-2; 8 bases agree with TRBD1. Germline V gene sequence: CDR1 SGHKS, CDR2 YYEKEE (reference sequence). This CDR3 is built from 14 residues. The junction had 3 bases not matched to a gene; V was cut back by 1 base and J by 7 bases. This CDR3 is CASSLHRGDGELFF. The CDR3, as DNA: TGTGCCAGCAGCTTGCACAGGGGGGACGGGGAGCTGTTTTTT.

The CDR3 DNA reads as TGTGCCAGCAGCTCCACAGGGGGCTCAGCCCAGCATTTT. Translated, it gives CASSSTGGSAQHF. The chain couples TRBV5-6 to TRBJ1-5, with 9 positions matching TRBD1. Unmatched junction bases numbered 6, after V lost 3 bases and J lost 11 bases. The CDR3 is 13 residues long. Germline-derived CDR1 and CDR2 are SGHDT and YYEEEE. The entire variable domain, with the rest obtained from reference TRBV5-6 and TRBJ1-5, is as follows: DAGVTQSPTHLIKTRGQQVTLRCSPKSGHDTVSWYQQALGQGPQFIFQYYEEEERQRGNFPDRFSGHQFPNYSSELNVNALLLGDSALYLCASSSTGGSAQHFGDGTRLSIL.

The chain employs TRBV5-1 and TRBJ2-1; TRBD1 is a possible D gene (6 bases). Germline CDR1 SGHRS, CDR2 YFSETQ. CDR3 length equals 16 residues. V lost 0 bases to trimming and J lost 6 bases, with 16 bases between them. The CDR3 loop reads CASSLAFAGAANEQFF. The DNA of the CDR3 is TGCGCCAGCAGCTTGGCCTTCGCAGGGGCGGCCAATGAGCAGTTCTTC. Combining the CDR3 with reference TRBV5-1 and TRBJ2-1 gives the whole variable domain KAGVTQTPRYLIKTRGQQVTLSCSPISGHRSVSWYQQTPGQGLQFLFEYFSETQRNKGNFPGRFSGRQFSNSRSEMNVSTLELGDSALYLCASSLAFAGAANEQFFGPGTRLTVL.

J is TRBJ2-1 and V is TRBV5-8, with 10 bases identical to TRBD1. After removal of 0 bases from V and 7 bases from J, the junction contained 7 bases not matched to a gene. The CDR3 is 16 amino acids. Germline V CDR1 and CDR2: SGHTS, YDEGEE. The CDR3 spells CASSLAGDRGRNEQFF. DNA of the CDR3: TGTGCCAGCAGCTTGGCGGGGGACAGGGGACGGAATGAGCAGTTCTTC.

The chain has TRBV10-3 and TRBJ2-1, with TRBD2 matching 9 bases. This CDR3 comprises 13 residues. V shed 8 bases, J shed 7 bases, and the junction held 6 bases outside the gene matches. Germline CDR1 ENHRY, CDR2 SYGVKD. This CDR3 is CAIGGTSRNEQFF. The CDR3 region has the DNA TGTGCCATCGGCGGGACTAGCAGAAATGAGCAGTTCTTC.

The chain combines TRBV12-3 or TRBV12-4 with TRBJ1-4, with D possibly matching TRBD1 (6 bases). The V gene lost 9 bases and the J gene lost 8 bases, with 13 bases spanning the gap. The CDR3 sequence is 12 residues long. CDR3 nucleotide sequence: TGTGCCAGTCGGGACATTGCGGAAAAACTGTTTTTT. It codes for CASRDIAEKLFF.

The V gene is TRBV5-4, the J gene TRBJ2-2; 7 bases line up with TRBD2. The V gene end was trimmed by 3 bases and the J gene end by 9 bases; junction bases not matched to a gene: 11. CDR3 length: 15 residues. Germline V lookup: CDR1 SGHNT, CDR2 YYREEE (reference sequence). This CDR3 reads CASSSGARRERELFF. CDR3 DNA sequence: TGTGCCAGCAGCTCTGGTGCCCGGCGGGAGAGGGAGCTGTTTTTT. Supplemented by reference TRBV5-4 and TRBJ2-2, the full variable domain reads ETGVTQSPTHLIKTRGQQVTLRCSSQSGHNTVSWYQQALGQGPQFIFQYYREEENGRGNFPPRFSGLQFPNYSSELNVNALELDDSALYLCASSSGARRERELFFGEGSRLTVL.

The chain employs TRBV28 and TRBJ1-5; D is perhaps TRBD1 (6 bases). The CDR3 is made up of 15 amino acids. V was clipped by 6 bases and J by 2 bases, with 14 bases between them. Per germline, CDR1 MDHEN and CDR2 SYDVKM. For the CDR3, the DNA is TGTGCCAGCAGAAAAAGGGGGAGGGGCAATCAGCCCCAGCATTTT. Encoded protein: CASRKRGRGNQPQHF. The whole variable domain, filled in from reference TRBV28 and TRBJ1-5, reads DVKVTQSSRYLVKRTGEKVFLECVQDMDHENMFWYRQDPGLGLRLIYFSYDVKMKEKGDIPEGYSVSREKKERFSLILESASTNQTSMYLCASRKRGRGNQPQHFGDGTRLSIL.

This chain links TRBV27 with TRBJ1-6; D gene unclear. The CDR3 covers 16 residues. Trimming took 7 bases from V and 0 from J, leaving 13 bases between them. From germline, CDR1 is MNHEY and CDR2 SMNVEV (reference sequence). CDR3 nucleotides: TGTGCCAGCACTACAGTAGGCAGCTCCTATAATTCACCCCTCCACTTT. Amino acids: CASTTVGSSYNSPLHF.

The chain employs TRBV9 and TRBJ1-1; D is uncertain. Germline-derived CDR1 and CDR2 are SGDLS and YYNGEE. Trimming cost V 4 bases and J 0 bases, with 13 bases left between them. The CDR3 runs 15 residues. The CDR3 DNA follows: TGTGCCAGCAGCTTCAGTGTACAGTTGAACACTGAAGCTTTCTTT. Protein sequence: CASSFSVQLNTEAFF. The whole variable domain, remainder taken from reference TRBV9 and TRBJ1-1, is DSGVTQTPKHLITATGQRVTLRCSPRSGDLSVYWYQQSLDQGLQFLIQYYNGEERAKGNILERFSAQQFPDLHSELNLSSLELGDSALYFCASSFSVQLNTEAFFGQGTRLTVV.

This clone was recorded once. The rearrangement uses TRBV27 and TRBJ1-6; D remains ambiguous. Per the germline V gene, CDR1 is MNHEY and CDR2 is SMNVEV (reference sequence). Trimming cost V 7 bases and J 8 bases, with 15 bases left between them. The CDR3 is 14 amino acids. The DNA for the CDR3 is TGTGCCAGCAACTTCCGGGGTGGATATTCACCCCTCCACTTT. Its protein is CASNFRGGYSPLHF.

Notes on this clone: This same CDR3 is encoded by further DNA sequences in the sample. The rearrangement uses TRBV6-5 and TRBJ2-2, with a tentative D call TRBD1 (5 bases). This CDR3 comprises 14 residues. Trimming took off 2 bases at V and 2 bases at J, with 6 bases between the two ends. Germline lookup yields CDR1 MNHEY and CDR2 SVGAGI. In nucleotides, the CDR3 is TGTGCCAGCAGTTACGGGGCCAACACCGGGGAGCTGTTTTTT. This sequence encodes CASSYGANTGELFF.

J is TRBJ2-3 and V is TRBV7-2; 10 bases are shared with TRBD2. Germline CDR1 and CDR2: SGHTA and FQGNSA. The CDR3 is 15 residues long. After removal of 3 bases from V and 1 base from J, the junction contained 1 base not matched to a gene. This chain's CDR3 is CASSFLAGGTDTQYF. The CDR3, as DNA: TGTGCCAGCAGCTTCCTAGCGGGAGGCACAGATACGCAGTATTTT.

This chain joins TRBV19 and TRBJ1-2; TRBD1 aligns across 11 bases. The trim removed 6 bases at V and 7 bases at J, leaving 19 bases unmatched. There are 18 residues in the CDR3. Per germline, CDR1 LNHDA and CDR2 SQIVND (reference sequence). CDR3 sequence reads: CASRDPDRDRGRFGGYTF. The CDR3, as DNA: TGTGCCAGTAGAGACCCAGACCGGGACAGGGGGAGGTTCGGTGGCTACACCTTC. Combining the CDR3 with reference TRBV19 and TRBJ1-2 gives the whole variable domain DGGITQSPKYLFRKEGQNVTLSCEQNLNHDAMYWYRQDPGQGLRLIYYSQIVNDFQKGDIAEGYSVSREKKESFPLTVTSAQKNPTAFYLCASRDPDRDRGRFGGYTFGSGTRLTVV.

This clone was seen just once. The rearrangement links TRBV4-2 to TRBJ2-7; the match to TRBD1 covers 10 bases. J was trimmed by 2 bases and V by 2 bases; bases with no gene match: 6. CDR3 length equals 16 residues. Germline loops: CDR1 LGHNA, CDR2 YNFKEQ. The CDR3 DNA reads as TGTGCCAGCAGCCAACCCGACAGGGGGCCCACCTACGAGCAGTACTTC. Its protein is CASSQPDRGPTYEQYF.

V and J are TRBV30 and TRBJ2-2; 9 bases agree with TRBD2. This CDR3 contains 14 residues. Per germline, CDR1 GTSNPN and CDR2 SVGIG (reference sequence). Trimming took 5 bases from V and 5 from J; bases not matched to a gene: 6. The CDR3 region is CAWDMAGGTGELFF. Here the CDR3 DNA reads TGTGCCTGGGACATGGCGGGGGGGACCGGGGAGCTGTTTTTT.

The chain combines TRBV19 with TRBJ1-6; tentative D call: TRBD1 (6 bases). Trimming removed 3 bases at V and 5 bases at J, with 14 bases between. The CDR3 runs to 16 residues. Germline assignment: CDR1 LNHDA and CDR2 SQIVND (reference sequence). The CDR3 loop is CASSMRGPPNNSPLHF. The DNA for the CDR3 is TGTGCCAGTAGTATGCGGGGGCCACCAAATAATTCACCCCTCCACTTT.